The T cell receptor (beta chain) under discussion was sequenced for a study of OX40 agonist ivuxolimab in advanced cancers. The data were produced by immunoSEQ multiplex PCR, yet TCRdb's version contains in-frame clones alone and is incomplete. The sample yields around 90,000 clones, over 75% seen once. As concerns this clone: What it binds is not known.

The ends were cut back, 4 bases at V and 1 base at J, with 11 bases in the middle. CDR1 SGHNT and CDR2 YYREEE come from the germline V gene (reference sequence). This CDR3 contains 14 residues. Study-level findings and limits: In general, CD8+ T cells held more expanded clones than CD4+ did, on average.

This receptor was obtained from an adult with an advanced solid tumor such as melanoma, head and neck, liver or kidney cancer. The chain is built from TRBV5-4 and TRBJ1-1; TRBD1 might be the D (6 bases). The sample here was CD4+ or CD8+ T cells sorted from blood, taken in a trial of the OX40 agonist ivuxolimab. CDR3 sequence (DNA): TGTGCCAGCAGCCCACCGACAGGGAACACTGAAGCTTTCTTT. This encodes CASSPPTGNTEAFF.